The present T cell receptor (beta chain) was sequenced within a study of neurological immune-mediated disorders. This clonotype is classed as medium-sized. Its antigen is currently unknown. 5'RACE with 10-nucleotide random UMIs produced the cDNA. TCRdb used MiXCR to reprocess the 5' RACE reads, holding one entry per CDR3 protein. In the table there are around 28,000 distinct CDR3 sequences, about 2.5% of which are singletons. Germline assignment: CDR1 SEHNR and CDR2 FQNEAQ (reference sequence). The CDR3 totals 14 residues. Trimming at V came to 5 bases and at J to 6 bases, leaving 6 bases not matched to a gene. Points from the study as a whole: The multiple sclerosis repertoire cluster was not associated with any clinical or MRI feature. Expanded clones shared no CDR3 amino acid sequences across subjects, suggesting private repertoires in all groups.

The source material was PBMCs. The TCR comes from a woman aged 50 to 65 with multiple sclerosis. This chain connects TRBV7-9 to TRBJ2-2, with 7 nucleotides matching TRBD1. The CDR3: CASSPRQGPGELFF. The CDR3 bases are TGTGCCAGCAGCCCCCGACAGGGTCCCGGGGAGCTGTTTTTT.